This TCR beta chain was found in a study of blood T cells in healthy people across ages. On this clonotype: A read error is possible here, since a much larger clone lies one base away.

Together with a sample-barcoded 5' primer, a J-beta primer mix was included in a second PCR lasting about 6 to 12 cycles. TCRdb reprocessed the 5' RACE reads via MiXCR and lists one record per CDR3 protein. The table shows fewer than 2,000,000 distinct CDR3 sequences, with approximately 39% occurring only once. Sequenced material: blood. This receptor was identified in a human donor in good health.

The CDR3 nucleotides read TGTGCCAGCAGTGAACAGGGTGGCAAGAGGGGGCGCGGTTCCTACAATGAGCAGTACTTC. Amino acids: CASSEQGGKRGRGSYNEQYF. This sequence joins TRBV6-1 and TRBJ2-1; 7 bases fit TRBD1. The better agreement between TRBJ2-7 and the DNA end casts doubt on the J call. CDR1 and CDR2 from the germline V gene are MNHNS and SASEGT. The CDR3 runs 20 residues.